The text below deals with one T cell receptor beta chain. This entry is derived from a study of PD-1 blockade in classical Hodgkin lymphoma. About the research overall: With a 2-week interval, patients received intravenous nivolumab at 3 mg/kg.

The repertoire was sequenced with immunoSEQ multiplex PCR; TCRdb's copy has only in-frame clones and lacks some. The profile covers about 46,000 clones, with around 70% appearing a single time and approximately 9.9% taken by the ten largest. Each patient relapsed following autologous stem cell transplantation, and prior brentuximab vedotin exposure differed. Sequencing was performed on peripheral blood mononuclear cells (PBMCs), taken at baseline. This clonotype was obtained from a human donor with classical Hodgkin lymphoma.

CDR3 sequence: CAHGTGISPLHF. For the CDR3, the DNA is TGTGCCCACGGGACAGGGATTTCACCCCTCCACTTT. The chain links TRBV30 to TRBJ1-6; 9 nucleotides agree with TRBD1. J was trimmed by 9 bases and V by 8 bases; bases with no gene match: 5. The CDR3 consists of 12 residues. The germline CDR1 and CDR2 sequences are GTSNPN and SVGIG (reference sequence). The full variable domain, completed using reference TRBV30 and TRBJ1-6, is SQTIHQWPATLVQPVGSPLSLECTVEGTSNPNLYWYRQAAGRGLQLLFYSVGIGQISSEVPQNLSASRPQDRQFILSSKKLLLSDSGFYLCAHGTGISPLHFGNGTRLTVT.